Listed here are 10 T cell receptor beta chains from one sample, sequenced in a study of T cells in Graves' hyperthyroidism and ophthalmopathy. Amplification of TCR beta CDR3 regions used RNA as the template. First-round RT-PCR targeting the TCR CDR3 was performed with the HTBI primer set. TCRdb called the multiplex PCR reads again in MiXCR, with one record for every CDR3 protein. The sample yields approximately 530,000 distinct CDR3 sequences, approximately 16% seen once. The sequencing sample was made of blood. Receptor source: a woman aged 18 to 35 with Graves' hyperthyroidism.

The CDR3 protein is CASSQEPGPSYTDTQYF. CDR3 DNA sequence: TGCGCCAGCAGCCAAGAACCGGGACCTTCCTACACAGATACGCAGTATTTT. This sequence joins TRBV4-1 and TRBJ2-3; either TRBD1 or TRBD2 may supply D (5 bases each). Germline CDR1 and CDR2: MGHRA and YSYEKL. Trimming removed 0 bases from V and 2 bases from J, with 15 bases in between. CDR3 size: 17 residues.

This clonotype was seen only a few times. V usage is TRBV16 and J usage is TRBJ1-6; unclear D gene. The V gene's germline CDR1 is KGHSY and CDR2 FQNENV. V was cut by 2 bases and J by 3 bases, with 11 bases left in between. This CDR3 has 16 residues. The CDR3 protein is CASSQEGMGYNSPLHF. The CDR3 DNA follows: TGTGCCAGCAGCCAAGAGGGAATGGGCTATAATTCACCCCTCCACTTT. Full variable domain (rest looked up from reference TRBV16 and TRBJ1-6): GEEVAQTPKHLVRGEGQKAKLYCAPIKGHSYVFWYQQVLKNEFKFLISFQNENVFDETGMPKERFSAKCLPNSPCSLEIQATKLEDSAVYFCASSQEGMGYNSPLHFGNGTRLTVT.

This clonotype has at least ten counts. V usage is TRBV11-3 and J usage is TRBJ2-2; TRBD2 might be the D (5 bases). Deletions cut 6 bases from V and 5 bases from J, with 10 bases between. The germline V gene encodes CDR1 SGHNT and CDR2 YENEEA. CDR3 length equals 13 residues. CDR3 residues: CASRGRETGELFF. Written as DNA, the CDR3 is TGTGCCAGCAGGGGAAGGGAGACCGGGGAGCTGTTTTTT.

There are a few counts of this clonotype. The CDR3 nucleotides read TGCGCCAGCAGCCCTAGGGGGATAGAGACCCAGTACTTC. Amino acids: CASSPRGIETQYF. The V and J genes are TRBV5-1 and TRBJ2-5; TRBD1 is a possible D gene (6 bases). Germline V gene sequence: CDR1 SGHRS, CDR2 YFSETQ. V was trimmed by 4 bases and J by 4 bases, leaving 11 bases between them. There are 13 residues in the CDR3. Supplemented by reference TRBV5-1 and TRBJ2-5, the full variable domain reads KAGVTQTPRYLIKTRGQQVTLSCSPISGHRSVSWYQQTPGQGLQFLFEYFSETQRNKGNFPGRFSGRQFSNSRSEMNVSTLELGDSALYLCASSPRGIETQYFGPGTRLLVL.

Ten or more counts support this clonotype. The rearrangement uses TRBV12-3 or TRBV12-4 and TRBJ2-5; 10 nucleotides line up with TRBD2. The CDR3 totals 14 residues. V was pared by 7 bases and J by 7 bases, with 9 bases of the junction left unmatched. The CDR3, as DNA: TGTGCCAGCAAACCGGGACTAGCGTCGGGGACCCAGTACTTC. Translation: CASKPGLASGTQYF.

The V and J genes are TRBV6-2 or TRBV6-3 and TRBJ2-3, with TRBD1 identical over 9 bases. This CDR3 is 14 amino acids long. Germline assignment: CDR1 MNHEY and CDR2 SVGEGT. The V gene end was trimmed by 6 bases and the J gene end by 2 bases; junction bases not matched to a gene: 3. The CDR3, as DNA: TGTGCCAGCAGCGGGACAGGGCCCACAGATACGCAGTATTTT. The encoded protein is CASSGTGPTDTQYF.

This clonotype has just a few counts. V usage is TRBV29-1 and J usage is TRBJ1-2, with D unclear. Germline V gene data show CDR1 as SQVTM and CDR2 as ANQGSEA. The CDR3 runs 14 residues. Trimming took off 1 base at V and 5 bases at J, with 14 bases between the two ends. The DNA of the CDR3 is TGCAGCGTTGAAGCGTCGGGCAGACCTTATGGCTACACCTTC. This translates into CSVEASGRPYGYTF.

This clonotype was counted a single time. The DNA of the CDR3 is TGTGCCAGCAGTTTATACCCTTCTCGGAACGAGCAGTACTTC. Encoded protein: CASSLYPSRNEQYF. The chain links TRBV28 to TRBJ2-7, with no clear D. The germline V gene has CDR1 MDHEN and CDR2 SYDVKM. V was pared by 1 base and J by 5 bases, with 12 bases between. The length of the CDR3 is 14 residues.

This clonotype has only a few counts. This chain joins TRBV20-1 and TRBJ2-1; 8 bases are a match to TRBD2. After removal of 1 base from V and 3 bases from J, the junction contained 8 bases not matched to a gene. The CDR3 contains 16 residues. CDR1 and CDR2 from the germline V gene are DFQATT and SNEGSKA (reference sequence). The CDR3 DNA follows: TGCAGTGCTAGAGCCAGGGCGGGGGGATTCTACAATGAGCAGTTCTTC. It specifies CSARARAGGFYNEQFF.

This clonotype turned up a few times. V is TRBV4-3 and J is TRBJ1-6; 9 nucleotides match TRBD1. CDR1 and CDR2 (germline): LGHNA, YSLEER. The CDR3 covers 15 residues. J gave up 8 bases and V 4 bases, and 6 bases lay outside the gene matches. CDR3 bases: TGCGCCAGCAGCCGAGCGGGACAGGGAGATTCACCCCTCCACTTT. Protein: CASSRAGQGDSPLHF.